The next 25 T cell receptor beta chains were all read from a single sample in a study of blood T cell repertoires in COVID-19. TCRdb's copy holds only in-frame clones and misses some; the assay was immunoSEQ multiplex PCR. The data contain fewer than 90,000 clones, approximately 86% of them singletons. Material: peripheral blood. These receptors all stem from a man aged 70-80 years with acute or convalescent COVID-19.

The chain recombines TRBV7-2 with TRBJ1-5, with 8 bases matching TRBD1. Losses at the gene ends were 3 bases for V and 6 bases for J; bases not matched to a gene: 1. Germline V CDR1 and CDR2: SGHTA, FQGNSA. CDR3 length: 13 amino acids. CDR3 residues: CASSLDRVQPQHF. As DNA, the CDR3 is TGTGCCAGCAGCTTGGACAGGGTTCAGCCCCAGCATTTT.

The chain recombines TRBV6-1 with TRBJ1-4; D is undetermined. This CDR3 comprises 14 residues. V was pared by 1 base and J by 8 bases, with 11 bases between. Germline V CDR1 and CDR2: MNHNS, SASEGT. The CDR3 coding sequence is TGTGCCAGCAGTGAAGTCGGGGTAGGAGAAAAACTGTTTTTT. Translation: CASSEVGVGEKLFF.

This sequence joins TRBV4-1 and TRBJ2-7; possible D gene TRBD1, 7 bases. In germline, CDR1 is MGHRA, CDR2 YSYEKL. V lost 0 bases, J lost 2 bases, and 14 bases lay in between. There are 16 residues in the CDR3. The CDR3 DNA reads TGCGCCAGCAGCCAAGAAGGTGCGGGACAGACCTACGAGCAGTACTTC. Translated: CASSQEGAGQTYEQYF.

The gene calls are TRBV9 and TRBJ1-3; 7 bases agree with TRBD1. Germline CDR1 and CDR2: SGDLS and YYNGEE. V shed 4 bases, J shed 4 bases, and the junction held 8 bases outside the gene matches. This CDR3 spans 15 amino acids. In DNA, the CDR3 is TGTGCCAGCAGCCCCCGACAGGGTGGGGGAAACACCATATATTTT. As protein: CASSPRQGGGNTIYF.

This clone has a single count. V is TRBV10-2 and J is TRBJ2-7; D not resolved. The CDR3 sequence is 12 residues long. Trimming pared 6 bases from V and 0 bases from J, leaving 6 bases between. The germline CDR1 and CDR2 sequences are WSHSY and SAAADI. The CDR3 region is CASRGSSYEQYF. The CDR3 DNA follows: TGCGCCAGCAGGGGCAGCTCCTACGAGCAGTACTTC.

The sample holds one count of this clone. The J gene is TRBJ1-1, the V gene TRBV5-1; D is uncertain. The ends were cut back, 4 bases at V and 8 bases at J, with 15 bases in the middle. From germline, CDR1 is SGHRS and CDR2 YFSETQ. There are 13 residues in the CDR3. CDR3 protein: CASSQYEGSEAFF. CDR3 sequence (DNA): TGCGCCAGCAGCCAATACGAGGGCTCGGAAGCTTTCTTT. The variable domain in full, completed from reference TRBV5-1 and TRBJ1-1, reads KAGVTQTPRYLIKTRGQQVTLSCSPISGHRSVSWYQQTPGQGLQFLFEYFSETQRNKGNFPGRFSGRQFSNSRSEMNVSTLELGDSALYLCASSQYEGSEAFFGQGTRLTVV.

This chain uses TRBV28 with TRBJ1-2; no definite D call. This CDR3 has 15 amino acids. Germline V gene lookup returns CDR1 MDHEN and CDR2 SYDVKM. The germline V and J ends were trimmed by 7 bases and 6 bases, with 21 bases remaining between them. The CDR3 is CASTLIARGFDGYTF. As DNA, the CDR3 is TGTGCCAGCACCCTTATTGCCCGAGGGTTTGATGGCTACACCTTC.

The CDR3 loop is CASSDWTSGSTYEQYF. The CDR3 DNA reads TGCGCCAGCAGTGATTGGACTAGCGGGAGTACCTACGAGCAGTACTTC. This rearrangement joins TRBV10-2 to TRBJ2-7, with TRBD2 identical over 13 bases. The germline V gene has CDR1 WSHSY and CDR2 SAAADI. V shed 3 bases, J shed 2 bases, and the junction held 4 bases outside the gene matches. The length of the CDR3 is 16 residues.

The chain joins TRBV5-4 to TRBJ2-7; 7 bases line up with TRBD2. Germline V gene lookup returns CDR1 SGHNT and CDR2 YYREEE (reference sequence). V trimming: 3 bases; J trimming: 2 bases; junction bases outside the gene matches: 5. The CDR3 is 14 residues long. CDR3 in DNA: TGTGCCAGCAGCTCGGGGGGACGCACCTACGAGCAGTACTTC. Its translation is CASSSGGRTYEQYF. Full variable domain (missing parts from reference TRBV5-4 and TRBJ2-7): ETGVTQSPTHLIKTRGQQVTLRCSSQSGHNTVSWYQQALGQGPQFIFQYYREEENGRGNFPPRFSGLQFPNYSSELNVNALELDDSALYLCASSSGGRTYEQYFGPGTRLTVT.

The CDR3 nucleotides are TGTGCCAGCAGTCGGGACAGGAATAATCAGCCCCAGCATTTT. Translation: CASSRDRNNQPQHF. The genes are TRBV28 and TRBJ1-5; TRBD1 matches at 8 bases. The CDR3 contains 14 residues. Trimming took 5 bases from V and 4 from J; bases not matched to a gene: 4. CDR1 is MDHEN, CDR2 SYDVKM, per germline.

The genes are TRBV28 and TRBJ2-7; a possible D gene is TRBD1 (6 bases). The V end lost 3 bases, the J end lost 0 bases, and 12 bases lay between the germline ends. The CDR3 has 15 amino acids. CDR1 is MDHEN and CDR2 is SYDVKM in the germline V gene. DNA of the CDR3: TGTGCCAGCAGTTTGACAGGCTGGAGCTCCTACGAGCAGTACTTC. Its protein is CASSLTGWSSYEQYF.

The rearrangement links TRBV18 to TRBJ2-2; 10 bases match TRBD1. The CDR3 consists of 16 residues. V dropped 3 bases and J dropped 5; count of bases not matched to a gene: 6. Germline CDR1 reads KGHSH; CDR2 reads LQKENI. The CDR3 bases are TGTGCCAGCTCACCCGCCGGGACAGGGGTAACCGGGGAGCTGTTTTTT. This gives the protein CASSPAGTGVTGELFF.

This CDR3 reads CASSYEQGRAYEQYF. CDR3 DNA sequence: TGTGCCAGCAGTTACGAACAGGGTCGGGCCTACGAGCAGTACTTC. The chain links TRBV6-5 to TRBJ2-7, with a weak D call TRBD1 (6 bases). There are 15 residues in the CDR3. Germline V gene lookup returns CDR1 MNHEY and CDR2 SVGAGI. V was clipped by 2 bases and J by 2 bases, with 13 bases between them.

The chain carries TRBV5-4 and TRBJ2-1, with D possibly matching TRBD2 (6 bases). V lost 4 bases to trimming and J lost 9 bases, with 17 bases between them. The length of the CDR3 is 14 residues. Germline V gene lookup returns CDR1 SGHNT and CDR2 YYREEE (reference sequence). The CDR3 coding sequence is TGTGCCAGCAGCCCGTGGGGGGAATCGGGTGAGCAGTTCTTC. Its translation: CASSPWGESGEQFF. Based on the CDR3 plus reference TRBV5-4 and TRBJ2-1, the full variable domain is ETGVTQSPTHLIKTRGQQVTLRCSSQSGHNTVSWYQQALGQGPQFIFQYYREEENGRGNFPPRFSGLQFPNYSSELNVNALELDDSALYLCASSPWGESGEQFFGPGTRLTVL.

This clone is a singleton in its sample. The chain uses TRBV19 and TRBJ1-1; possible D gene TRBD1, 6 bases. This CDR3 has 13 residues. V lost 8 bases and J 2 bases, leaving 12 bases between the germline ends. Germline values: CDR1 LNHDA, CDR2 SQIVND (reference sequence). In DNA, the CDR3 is TGTGCCAGTGGACAGACCCGAAACACTGAAGCTTTCTTT. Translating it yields CASGQTRNTEAFF.

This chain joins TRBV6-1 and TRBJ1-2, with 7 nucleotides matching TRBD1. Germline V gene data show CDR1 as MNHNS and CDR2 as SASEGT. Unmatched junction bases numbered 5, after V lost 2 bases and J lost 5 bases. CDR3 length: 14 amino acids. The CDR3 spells CASSELAQGYGYTF. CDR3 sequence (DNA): TGTGCCAGCAGTGAATTGGCACAGGGGTATGGCTACACCTTC.

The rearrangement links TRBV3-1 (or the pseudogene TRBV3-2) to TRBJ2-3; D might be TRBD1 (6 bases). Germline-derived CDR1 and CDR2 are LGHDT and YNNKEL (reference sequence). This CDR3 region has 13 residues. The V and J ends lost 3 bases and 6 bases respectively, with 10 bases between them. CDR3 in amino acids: CASSHQGRDTQYF. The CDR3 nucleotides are TGTGCCAGCAGCCACCAGGGGCGGGATACGCAGTATTTT.

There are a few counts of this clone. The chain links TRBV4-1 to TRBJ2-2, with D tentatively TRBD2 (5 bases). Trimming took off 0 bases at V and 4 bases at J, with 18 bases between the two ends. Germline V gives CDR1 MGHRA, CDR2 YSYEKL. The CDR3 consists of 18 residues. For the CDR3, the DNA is TGCGCCAGCAGCCAAGACCCTATGTCTAGCCGGGGCACCGGGGAGCTGTTTTTT. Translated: CASSQDPMSSRGTGELFF.

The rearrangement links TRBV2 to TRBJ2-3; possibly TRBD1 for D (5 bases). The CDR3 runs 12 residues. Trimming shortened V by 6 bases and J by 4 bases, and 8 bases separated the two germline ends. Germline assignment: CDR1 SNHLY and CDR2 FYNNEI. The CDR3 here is CASRGQADTQYF. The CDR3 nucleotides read TGTGCCAGCAGGGGGCAGGCAGATACGCAGTATTTT.

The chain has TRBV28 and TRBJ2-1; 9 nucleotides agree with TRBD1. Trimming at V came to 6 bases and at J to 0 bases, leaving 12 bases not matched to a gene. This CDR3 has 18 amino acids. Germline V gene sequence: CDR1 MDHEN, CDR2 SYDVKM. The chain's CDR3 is CASRRLGTGRSSYNEQFF. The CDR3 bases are TGTGCCAGCAGGCGTCTAGGGACAGGGCGAAGCTCCTACAATGAGCAGTTCTTC.

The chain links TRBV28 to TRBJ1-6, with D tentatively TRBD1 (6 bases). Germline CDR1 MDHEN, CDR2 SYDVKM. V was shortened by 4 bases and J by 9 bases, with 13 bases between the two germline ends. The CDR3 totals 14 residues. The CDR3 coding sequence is TGTGCCAGCAGTTCCGGACAGCCCGGTTCACCCCTCCACTTT. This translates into CASSSGQPGSPLHF. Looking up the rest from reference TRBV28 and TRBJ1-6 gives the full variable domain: DVKVTQSSRYLVKRTGEKVFLECVQDMDHENMFWYRQDPGLGLRLIYFSYDVKMKEKGDIPEGYSVSREKKERFSLILESASTNQTSMYLCASSSGQPGSPLHFGNGTRLTVT.

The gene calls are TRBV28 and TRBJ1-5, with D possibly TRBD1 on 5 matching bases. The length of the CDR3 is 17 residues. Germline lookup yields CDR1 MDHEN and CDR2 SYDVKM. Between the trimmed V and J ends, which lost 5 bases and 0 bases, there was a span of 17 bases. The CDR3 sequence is CASSIGQGAYSNQPQHF. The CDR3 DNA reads TGTGCCAGCAGTATCGGACAAGGGGCCTATAGCAATCAGCCCCAGCATTTT.

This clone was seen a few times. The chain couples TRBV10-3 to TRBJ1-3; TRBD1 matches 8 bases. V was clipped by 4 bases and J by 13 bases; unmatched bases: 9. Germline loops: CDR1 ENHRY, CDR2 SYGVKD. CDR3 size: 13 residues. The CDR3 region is CAISVIRQGKIYF. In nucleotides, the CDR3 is TGTGCCATCAGTGTAATTCGACAGGGGAAGATATATTTT.

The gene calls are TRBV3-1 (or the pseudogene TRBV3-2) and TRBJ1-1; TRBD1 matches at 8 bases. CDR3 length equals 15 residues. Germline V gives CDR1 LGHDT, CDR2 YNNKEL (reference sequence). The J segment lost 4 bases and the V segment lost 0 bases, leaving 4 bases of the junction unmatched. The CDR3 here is CASSQDNRGVTEAFF. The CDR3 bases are TGTGCCAGCAGCCAAGATAACAGGGGGGTCACTGAAGCTTTCTTT.

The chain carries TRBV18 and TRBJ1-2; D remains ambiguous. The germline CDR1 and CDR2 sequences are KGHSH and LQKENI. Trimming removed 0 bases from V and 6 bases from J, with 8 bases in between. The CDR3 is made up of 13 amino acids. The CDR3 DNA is TGTGCCAGCTCACCACCCCCGAGAGATGGCTACACCTTC. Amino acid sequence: CASSPPPRDGYTF.